Described below is a single TCR beta chain sequence and its context. Its antigen is still unknown. V lost 2 bases to trimming and J lost 6 bases, with 14 bases between them. Per germline, CDR1 DFQATT and CDR2 SNEGSKA (reference sequence). The CDR3 is 13 amino acids. CD8+ and CD4+ blood T cells underwent TCR beta sequencing. The authors reverse transcribed roughly 0.45 to 1 ug RNA with random hexamers. Multiplex PCR with immunoSEQ amplified the TCR beta CDR3 across 54 Vbeta and 13 Jbeta. TCRdb reanalysed the immunoSEQ multiplex PCR reads using MiXCR and keeps one entry per CDR3 protein. The sample shows more than 80,000 distinct CDR3 sequences, roughly 95% of them seen only once. These data come from a study of CD8 T cells in Susac syndrome. Study background: Patients with Susac syndrome were therapy-naive, on corticosteroids, or on intravenous immunoglobulin alone at the time that blood was drawn. The study's findings and limits: In total CD8+ repertoires, under 20 Susac-specific public clones were detected, and CD8+ TEMRA repertoires contained several.

The sequenced material came from CD8+ T cells from PBMCs. The sequence derives from a human donor with Susac syndrome. The rearrangement links TRBV20-1 to TRBJ2-7; a weak D match, TRBD1 (6 bases). DNA of the CDR3: TGCAGTGCTAGACCAACAGGGAAAGGCGAGCAGTACTTC. It translates to CSARPTGKGEQYF.